The source of this T cell receptor beta chain is a study of CD8 T cells in ankylosing spondylitis. TCRdb re-derived calls from the 5' RACE reads in MiXCR, one entry per CDR3 protein. The sample has 650,000 to 800,000 distinct CDR3 sequences, 19% seen once. Study-level results: A motif of 8 or 9 highly homologous TCR beta variants was seen as apparently characteristic of ankylosing spondylitis blood.

Remarks on this clonotype: What it binds is not known.

The CDR3 covers 16 residues. After removal of 5 bases from V and 1 base from J, the junction contained 9 bases not matched to a gene. The J gene is TRBJ2-3, the V gene TRBV12-3 or TRBV12-4; TRBD2 matches at 7 bases. This sequence was found in a male donor with ankylosing spondylitis. Source material: blood, either unsorted or a sorted T cell fraction (not recorded which). The CDR3 region has the DNA TGTGCCAGCAGTCTTTGGGGGGGATCGGGCACAGATACGCAGTATTTT. Its protein product is CASSLWGGSGTDTQYF.